This TCR beta chain was identified during a study of T cells in Graves' hyperthyroidism and ophthalmopathy. Overall study results and limits: Researchers found most expanded thyroid clonotypes above 0.001 in blood as well.

Note on this clonotype: Antigen specificity is unknown.

Newly diagnosed hyperthyroidism, duration under 2 months, in patients aged 18 to 65. Uncontrolled infection, other autoimmune disease, pregnancy or lactation excluded patients. Diagnosis relied on clinical symptoms, serum thyroxine and TRAb, thyroid ultrasound and orbital computed tomography. Germline V gene lookup returns CDR1 KGHSH and CDR2 LQKENI. The CDR3 covers 14 residues. The V end was cut by 2 bases, the J end by 5 bases, with 10 bases between. TCR beta CDR3 region amplification was performed from RNA transcripts. RT-PCR in the first round (using the HTBI primer set) targeted the TCR CDR3. TCRdb independently ran MiXCR on the multiplex PCR reads; one entry per CDR3 protein. Found here are 300,000 to 450,000 distinct CDR3 sequences, about 15% of them singletons; the top ten hold roughly a quarter.

The sample taken for sequencing was blood. The source of this sequence is a woman aged 18-29 years with Graves' hyperthyroidism that later progressed to Graves' ophthalmopathy. V usage is TRBV18 and J usage is TRBJ1-5, with a weak D call TRBD1 (6 bases). The CDR3 loop reads CASSPRGSDQPQHF. The CDR3 nucleotides read TGTGCCAGCTCACCAAGGGGGTCGGATCAGCCCCAGCATTTT.